The sequence of this TCR beta chain was determined in a study of T cells in women clearing cervical HPV infection. Study-level background: Cases were women with histologically confirmed HPV16-related CIN3 or worse, including 2 invasive cancers.

TCRdb's copy holds only in-frame clones and misses some; the assay was immunoSEQ multiplex PCR. The specimen's table records around 31,000 clones. MY09/MY11 PCR detected cervical HPV DNA; dot-blot assigned genotypes. As concerns this clone: Read data end 3 residues before the CDR3 end; the end is taken from the germline J gene.

V lost 3 bases and J lost 7, with 18 bases in between. The CDR3 sequence is 14 residues long. Germline CDR1 DFQATT, CDR2 SNEGSKA (reference sequence). Sequences were obtained from blood buffy coat. The sequence was collected from a woman aged 18 to 69 with a cervical HPV16 infection that either progressed to CIN3+ or cleared (not recorded which). This sequence joins TRBV20-1 and TRBJ1-2; no reliable D call. The CDR3 reads CSASPLAQKSGYTF. CDR3 DNA, as far as it was read: TGCAGTGCTAGCCCATTAGCCCAGAAATCTGGC.